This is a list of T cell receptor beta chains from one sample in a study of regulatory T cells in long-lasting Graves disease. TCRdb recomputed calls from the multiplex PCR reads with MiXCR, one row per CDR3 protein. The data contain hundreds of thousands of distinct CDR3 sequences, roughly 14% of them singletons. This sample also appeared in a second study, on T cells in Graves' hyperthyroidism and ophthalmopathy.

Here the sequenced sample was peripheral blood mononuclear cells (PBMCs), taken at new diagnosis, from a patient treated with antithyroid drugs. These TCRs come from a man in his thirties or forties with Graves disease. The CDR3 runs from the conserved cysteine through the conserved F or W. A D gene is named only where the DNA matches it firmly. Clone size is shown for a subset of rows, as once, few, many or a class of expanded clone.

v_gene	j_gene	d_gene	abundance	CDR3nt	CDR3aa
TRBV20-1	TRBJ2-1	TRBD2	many	TGCAGTGCTTTCAGGACTAGCGGCTACAATGAGCAGTTCTTC	CSAFRTSGYNEQFF
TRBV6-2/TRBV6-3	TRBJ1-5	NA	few	TGTGCCAGCAGTTACTCGAGGACAAGCCCGAATCAGCCCCAGCATTTT	CASSYSRTSPNQPQHF
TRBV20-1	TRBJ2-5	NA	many	TGCAGCGGGCAGGGCCGGGCCTGGGAGACCCAGTACTTC	CSGQGRAWETQYF
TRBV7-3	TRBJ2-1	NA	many	TGTGCCAGCAGCTTAAGGTTGGGGGGCAATGAGCAGTTCTTC	CASSLRLGGNEQFF
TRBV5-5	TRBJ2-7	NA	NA	TGTGCCAGCAGCCCTGGGGACAGGACCTCGGGAGGCGAGCAGTACTTC	CASSPGDRTSGGEQYF
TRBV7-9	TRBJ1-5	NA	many	TGTGCCAGCAGCTTGCCAGGGAACAATCAGCCCCAGCATTTT	CASSLPGNNQPQHF
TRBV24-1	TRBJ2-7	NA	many	TGTGCCACCAGTGATCCCCGGATCTTCTCCTACGAGCAGTACTTC	CATSDPRIFSYEQYF
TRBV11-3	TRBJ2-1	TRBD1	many	TGTGCCAGCAGCTCTAGGACAGGTCACAATGAGCAGTTCTTC	CASSSRTGHNEQFF
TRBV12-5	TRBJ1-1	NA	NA	TGTGCTAGTGGTTTGGGGACAAATTGGCACACTGAAGCTTTCTTT	CASGLGTNWHTEAFF
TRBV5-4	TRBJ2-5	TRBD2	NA	TGTGCCAGCACCCTGACTAGCGGGAGAGGAGAGACCCAGTACTTC	CASTLTSGRGETQYF
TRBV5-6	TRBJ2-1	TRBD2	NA	TGTGCCAGCAGCCCCGGACCAGCGGGAGCGGGGGGCAATGAGCAGTTCTTC	CASSPGPAGAGGNEQFF
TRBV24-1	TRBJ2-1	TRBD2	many	TGTGCCACCAGTGGGTCGCGGGAGTCTATAAATGAGCAGTTCTTC	CATSGSRESINEQFF
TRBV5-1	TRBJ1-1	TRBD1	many	TGCGCCAGCAGCGGGACAGCGTTATCGGCGGGCACTGAAGCTTTCTTT	CASSGTALSAGTEAFF
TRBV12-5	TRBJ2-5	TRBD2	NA	TGTGCCCCTAGACCCCCACTAGCGGGAGTCATTTCAGAGACCCAGTACTTC	CAPRPPLAGVISETQYF
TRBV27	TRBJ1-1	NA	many	TGTGCCAGCAGTTTGTTTCCAGTTAACACTGAAGCTTTCTTT	CASSLFPVNTEAFF
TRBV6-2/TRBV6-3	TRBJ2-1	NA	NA	TGTGCCAGCAGTAATCAGGGCTACGATGAGCAGTTCTTC	CASSNQGYDEQFF
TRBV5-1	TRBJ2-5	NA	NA	TGCGCCAGCAGCTTGAGCGACTTAGAGACCCAGTACTTC	CASSLSDLETQYF
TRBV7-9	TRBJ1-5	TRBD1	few	TGTGCCAGCAGCTTAGGCACAGGGGATGGAGGCAATCAGCCCCAGCATTTT	CASSLGTGDGGNQPQHF
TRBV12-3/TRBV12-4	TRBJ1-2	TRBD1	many	TGTGCCAGCAGTGGGCAGGGGGCTTTGGACTATGGCTACACCTTC	CASSGQGALDYGYTF
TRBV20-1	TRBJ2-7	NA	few	TGCAGTGCCGGCGGGGCAGGATCTTACGAGCAGTACTTC	CSAGGAGSYEQYF
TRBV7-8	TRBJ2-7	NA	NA	TGTGCCAGCAGCTTAGCGCGGGTTGGGGGGCAACGCTACGAACAGCACTTC	CASSLARVGGQRYEQHF
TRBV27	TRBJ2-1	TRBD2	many	TGTGCCAGCAGTTTATCGCCATTACTAGCGGGAGTTGAGCAGTTCTTC	CASSLSPLLAGVEQFF
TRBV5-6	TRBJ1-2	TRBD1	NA	TGTGCCAGCAGCTGGACAGGGGGCGCGCCATATGGCTACACCTTC	CASSWTGGAPYGYTF
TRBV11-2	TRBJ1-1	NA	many	TGTGCCAGCAGCTTAGTAGGGGGGAACACTGAAGCTTTCTTT	CASSLVGGNTEAFF
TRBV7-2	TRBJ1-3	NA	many	TGTGCCAGCAGCATTGGGCCTGGAAACACCATATATTTT	CASSIGPGNTIYF
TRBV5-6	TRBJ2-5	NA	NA	TGTGCCAGCAGCTTGGGACCCACGCAAGAGACCCAGTACTTC	CASSLGPTQETQYF
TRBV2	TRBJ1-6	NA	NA	TGTGCCAGCAGTGAAGAGGGACGATCACCCCTCCACTTT	CASSEEGRSPLHF
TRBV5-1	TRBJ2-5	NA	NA	TGCGCCAGCAGCTTTGAACTGGGGCAAGAGACCCAGTACTTC	CASSFELGQETQYF
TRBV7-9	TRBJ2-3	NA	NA	TGTGCCAGCAGCTTGATTGGGACCAGAGGAGTATTCGATACGCAGTATTTT	CASSLIGTRGVFDTQYF
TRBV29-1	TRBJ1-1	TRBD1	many	TGCAGCGTCCGGACAGGACAGGGGGACACTGAAGCTTTCTTT	CSVRTGQGDTEAFF
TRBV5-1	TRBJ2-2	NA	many	TGCGCCAGCAGCTTGACTACCCCCGGGGAGCTGTTTTTT	CASSLTTPGELFF
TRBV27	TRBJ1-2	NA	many	TGTGCCAGCAGCCCCGGGCTGCCCAGAGTCGGCTACACCTTC	CASSPGLPRVGYTF